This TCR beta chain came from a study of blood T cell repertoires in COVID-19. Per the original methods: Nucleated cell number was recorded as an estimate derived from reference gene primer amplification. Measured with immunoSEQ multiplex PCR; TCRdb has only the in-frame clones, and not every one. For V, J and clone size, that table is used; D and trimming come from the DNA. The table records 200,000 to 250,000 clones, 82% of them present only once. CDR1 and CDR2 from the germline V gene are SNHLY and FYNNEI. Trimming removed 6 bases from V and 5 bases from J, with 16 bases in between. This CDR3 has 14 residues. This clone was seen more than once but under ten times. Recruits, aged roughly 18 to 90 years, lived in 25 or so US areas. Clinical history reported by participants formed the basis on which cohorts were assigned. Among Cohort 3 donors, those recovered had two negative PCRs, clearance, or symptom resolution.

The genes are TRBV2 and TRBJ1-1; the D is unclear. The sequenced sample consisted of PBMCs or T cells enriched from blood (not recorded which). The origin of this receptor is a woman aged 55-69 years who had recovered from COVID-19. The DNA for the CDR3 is TGTGCCAGCAGCAAAGACGGGAGAGGGACTGAAGCTTTCTTT. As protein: CASSKDGRGTEAFF.